Presented here are 19 T cell receptor beta chains from one specimen sequenced in a study of blood T cell repertoires in COVID-19. Using immunoSEQ multiplex PCR, the repertoire was profiled, and TCRdb retains in-frame clones only, with some absent. This table holds roughly 200,000 clones, roughly 80% found once. Input material: peripheral blood. The receptors stem from a man aged 50 to 60 who had recovered from COVID-19.

This chain joins TRBV19 and TRBJ2-6; D is perhaps TRBD1 (5 bases). CDR3 length: 16 residues. The V end was cut by 5 bases, the J end by 0 bases, with 11 bases between. Germline assignment: CDR1 LNHDA and CDR2 SQIVND (reference sequence). CDR3 DNA sequence: TGTGCCAGTAGTTCAACAGGTTCCTCTGGGGCCAACGTCCTGACTTTC. Encoded protein: CASSSTGSSGANVLTF. Complete variable domain (other parts from reference TRBV19 and TRBJ2-6): DGGITQSPKYLFRKEGQNVTLSCEQNLNHDAMYWYRQDPGQGLRLIYYSQIVNDFQKGDIAEGYSVSREKKESFPLTVTSAQKNPTAFYLCASSSTGSSGANVLTFGAGSRLTVL.

This CDR3 reads CASSEGSHEQYF. The CDR3, as DNA: TGTGCCAGCTCTGAGGGATCCCACGAGCAGTACTTC. This sequence joins TRBV28 and TRBJ2-7; D may be TRBD2 (5 bases). The CDR3 length is 12 residues. Trimming pared 8 bases from V and 5 bases from J, leaving 13 bases between. In germline, CDR1 is MDHEN, CDR2 SYDVKM.

The chain couples TRBV24-1 to TRBJ1-6; D is perhaps TRBD1 (6 bases). The CDR3 totals 19 residues. Germline V gives CDR1 KGHDR, CDR2 SFDVKD. Trimming shortened V by 0 bases and J by 0 bases, and 14 bases separated the two germline ends. CDR3 sequence reads: CATSDLSGTLSSYNSPLHF. In DNA, the CDR3 is TGTGCCACCAGTGATTTGTCCGGGACATTGAGCTCCTATAATTCACCCCTCCACTTT.

This chain connects TRBV19 to TRBJ2-5; perhaps TRBD2 as D (5 bases). This CDR3 spans 12 amino acids. Trimming stripped 1 base from V and 5 bases from J, with 5 bases between. In germline, CDR1 is LNHDA, CDR2 SQIVND (reference sequence). The CDR3 nucleotides read TGTGCCAGTAGTATAGGAGGGGAGACCCAGTACTTC. Encoded protein: CASSIGGETQYF.

This clone was detected only once. The chain has TRBV29-1 and TRBJ1-4; 7 bases are a match to TRBD1. J gave up 7 bases and V 4 bases, and 6 bases lay outside the gene matches. This CDR3 spans 13 amino acids. CDR1 is SQVTM, CDR2 ANQGSEA, per germline. As DNA, the CDR3 is TGCAGCGTTGGCGGGCAGGGGGGTGAAAAACTGTTTTTT. Protein: CSVGGQGGEKLFF. The whole variable domain, remainder taken from reference TRBV29-1 and TRBJ1-4, is SAVISQKPSRDICQRGTSLTIQCQVDSQVTMMFWYRQQPGQSLTLIATANQGSEATYESGFVIDKFPISRPNLTFSTLTVSNMSPEDSSIYLCSVGGQGGEKLFFGSGTQLSVL.

The rearrangement joins TRBV4-1 to TRBJ1-5; D is possibly TRBD1 (5 bases). Germline CDR1 MGHRA, CDR2 YSYEKL. The V end was cut by 1 base, the J end by 0 bases, with 16 bases between. CDR3 length equals 18 residues. CDR3 region: CASSQGRAGLLSNQPQHF. The CDR3 bases are TGCGCCAGCAGCCAAGGCAGGGCCGGTTTGCTTAGCAATCAGCCCCAGCATTTT.

The gene calls are TRBV27 and TRBJ2-1; 12 bases agree with TRBD2. The CDR3 is 17 residues long. V lost 5 bases and J lost 9; bases outside the gene matches: 14. Germline assignment: CDR1 MNHEY and CDR2 SMNVEV (reference sequence). The CDR3: CASSQWTWTSGNPEQFF. The CDR3 DNA sequence: TGTGCCAGCAGTCAGTGGACATGGACTAGCGGGAACCCTGAGCAGTTCTTC.

The V and J genes are TRBV9 and TRBJ2-5; 8 bases align to TRBD2. V lost 0 bases to trimming and J lost 2 bases; unmatched junction nucleotides: 3. The V gene's germline CDR1 is SGDLS and CDR2 YYNGEE. This CDR3 comprises 15 residues. CDR3 sequence reads: CASSVVIAGQETQYF. The CDR3 DNA reads TGTGCCAGCAGCGTAGTAATAGCGGGACAAGAGACCCAGTACTTC. Supplemented by reference TRBV9 and TRBJ2-5, the full variable domain reads DSGVTQTPKHLITATGQRVTLRCSPRSGDLSVYWYQQSLDQGLQFLIQYYNGEERAKGNILERFSAQQFPDLHSELNLSSLELGDSALYFCASSVVIAGQETQYFGPGTRLLVL.

The J gene is TRBJ2-2, the V gene TRBV5-6; D is possibly TRBD2 (5 bases). V was clipped by 1 base and J by 4 bases, with 11 bases between them. This CDR3 region has 15 residues. Per germline, CDR1 SGHDT and CDR2 YYEEEE. CDR3 nucleotides: TGTGCCAGCAGCTTGTGGCTAGCCGCCACCGGGGAGCTGTTTTTT. This gives the protein CASSLWLAATGELFF.

V usage is TRBV5-1 and J usage is TRBJ2-3; D perhaps matches TRBD2 (5 bases). Germline assignment: CDR1 SGHRS and CDR2 YFSETQ. The V end was cut by 0 bases, the J end by 2 bases, with 16 bases between. The CDR3 contains 17 residues. The CDR3 DNA reads as TGCGCCAGCAGCTTGGGGTCGGTCGGGATCAACACAGATACGCAGTATTTT. The encoded protein is CASSLGSVGINTDTQYF.

This clone was seen a few times. In nucleotides, the CDR3 is TGTGCCAGCAGTTACGGTGGCAGGGATGTAACCGGGGAGCTGTTTTTT. Its protein is CASSYGGRDVTGELFF. The J gene is TRBJ2-2, the V gene TRBV6-2 or TRBV6-3; weak D call: TRBD1 (5 bases). Per germline, CDR1 MNHEY and CDR2 SVGEGT. Trimming took off 2 bases at V and 5 bases at J, with 15 bases between the two ends. This CDR3 is 16 amino acids long.

The table lists this clone with a count of one. The V call is TRBV19, the J call TRBJ1-1; the match to TRBD1 covers 7 bases. V shed 6 bases and J 0 bases; nucleotides not matched to a gene: 7. Germline values: CDR1 LNHDA, CDR2 SQIVND (reference sequence). CDR3 size: 15 residues. The CDR3 reads CASRNRQGLNTEAFF. CDR3 nucleotide sequence: TGTGCCAGTAGGAACCGACAGGGACTGAACACTGAAGCTTTCTTT.

The rearrangement uses TRBV6-4 and TRBJ1-5; 9 bases line up with TRBD1. Germline loops: CDR1 MRHNA, CDR2 SNTAGT. The CDR3 extends over 16 amino acids. Germline trimming cut 2 bases from V and 2 bases from J; bases unmatched to any gene: 4. CDR3 loop: CASSDGDREGNQPQHF. The CDR3, as DNA: TGTGCCAGCAGTGACGGGGACAGGGAGGGCAATCAGCCCCAGCATTTT.

The DNA of the CDR3 is TGTGCCACTTGCCACAGGGTCCGATCAAATCAGCCCCAGCATTTT. This gives the protein CATCHRVRSNQPQHF. V usage is TRBV24-1 and J usage is TRBJ1-5; weak D call: TRBD1 (6 bases). Germline V gene data show CDR1 as KGHDR and CDR2 as SFDVKD. This CDR3 has 15 amino acids. Trimming cost V 10 bases and J 4 bases, with 19 bases left between them.

The table lists this clone with a few counts. The V call is TRBV9, the J call TRBJ2-2, with TRBD2 matching over 8 bases. Germline-derived CDR1 and CDR2 are SGDLS and YYNGEE. The CDR3 runs to 15 residues. V lost 4 bases to trimming and J lost 4 bases; unmatched junction nucleotides: 6. The CDR3 nucleotides read TGTGCCAGCAGCTTTGGACGGGAGGGCACCGGGGAGCTGTTTTTT. Translating it yields CASSFGREGTGELFF.

The chain joins TRBV11-2 to TRBJ2-1, with D perhaps matching TRBD2 (5 bases). Per the germline V gene, CDR1 is SGHAT and CDR2 is FQNNGV. The V end lost 3 bases, the J end lost 8 bases, and 20 bases lay between the germline ends. The length of the CDR3 is 16 residues. The CDR3 loop is CASSFQRLPSVDEQFF. In DNA form, the CDR3 reads TGTGCCAGCAGCTTCCAGCGGCTTCCCTCGGTAGATGAGCAGTTCTTC.

On this clone itself: One end of the junction does not line up with germline, which may come from a read error. The V gene is TRBV20-1, the J gene TRBJ2-1; D is possibly TRBD1 (6 bases). Per the germline V gene, CDR1 is DFQATT and CDR2 is SNEGSKA (reference sequence). The CDR3 has 11 amino acids. As DNA, the CDR3 is TGCAGTGCTTCACAGGGTCCGGAAGTGGTCTTC. Encoded protein: CSASQGPEVVF.

This rearrangement joins TRBV3-1 (or the pseudogene TRBV3-2) to TRBJ1-1, with TRBD1 matching over 7 bases. The V gene's germline CDR1 is LGHDT and CDR2 YNNKEL (reference sequence). This CDR3 region has 14 residues. V lost 4 bases and J lost 3; bases outside the gene matches: 5. Written as DNA, the CDR3 is TGTGCCAGCAGCCCGACAGGGACCTACACTGAAGCTTTCTTT. Translated: CASSPTGTYTEAFF.

The chain combines TRBV30 with TRBJ1-1; TRBD1 might be the D (5 bases). This CDR3 has 16 amino acids. V lost 2 bases, J lost 2 bases, and 18 bases lay in between. Germline values: CDR1 GTSNPN, CDR2 SVGIG (reference sequence). The CDR3 protein is CAWSKAKGYGNTEAFF. The CDR3 nucleotides read TGTGCCTGGAGTAAAGCGAAGGGGTATGGAAACACTGAAGCTTTCTTT.